These T cell receptor beta chains were read from a single sample in a study of blood T cell repertoires in COVID-19. Measured with immunoSEQ multiplex PCR; TCRdb has only the in-frame clones, and not every one. The sample has around 91,000 clones, under 85% seen once. What was sequenced was peripheral blood. These receptors all come from a human donor in a cohort sampled during active COVID-19. Each CDR3 is given with its conserved first and last residue. A D gene is named only where the DNA matches it firmly. The size entry is marked missing in some rows and otherwise reads once, few, many or a size class.

V	J	D	size	DNA	CDR3
TRBV3-1/TRBV3-2	TRBJ2-7	TRBD1	.	TGTGCCAGCAGCCAGACCCCGGGACAGGCCCTCGAGCAGTACTTT	CASSQTPGQALEQYF
TRBV27	TRBJ1-5	.	.	TGTGCCAGCAGTAGATACAGGGATCAGCCCCAGCATTTT	CASSRYRDQPQHF
TRBV18	TRBJ1-6	.	.	TGTGCCAGCTCACAGGGAGTTGAATCACCCCTCCACTTT	CASSQGVESPLHF
TRBV6-4	TRBJ2-3	TRBD2	.	TGTGCCAGCAGGAAAGGGACTAGCGGCACAGATACGCAGTATTTT	CASRKGTSGTDTQYF
TRBV12-3/TRBV12-4	TRBJ1-3	.	.	TGTGCCAGCACCCTCTCGGGGGGAAACACCATATATTTT	CASTLSGGNTIYF
TRBV4-3	TRBJ1-5	.	once	TGCGCCAGCAGCCAAGATCACGGGGGGGGATTGTCGGCCCAGCATTTT	CASSQDHGGGLSAQHF
TRBV5-4	TRBJ1-1	.	.	TGTGCCAGCAGCTTGGACCCCCAGGTGAACACTGAAGCTTTCTTT	CASSLDPQVNTEAFF
TRBV2	TRBJ2-2	.	.	TGTGCCAGCAGTGAACTGGGGAGCACCGGGGAGCTGTTTTTT	CASSELGSTGELFF
TRBV7-3	TRBJ2-7	TRBD1	.	TGTGCCAGCAGCGCCGACAGGGGGCTCGAGCAGTACTTC	CASSADRGLEQYF
TRBV30	TRBJ2-4	TRBD2	.	TGTGCCTGGAGTGTGGGAGGCGGGGGGCGAGACATTCAGTACTTC	CAWSVGGGGRDIQYF
TRBV6-2/TRBV6-3	TRBJ2-1	.	.	TGTGCCAGCAGCCGTTCGGGGGAGCAGTTCTTC	CASSRSGEQFF
TRBV5-4	TRBJ2-7	.	.	TGTGCCAGCAGCTTGGCCGTATCCTACGAGCAGTACTTC	CASSLAVSYEQYF
TRBV20-1	TRBJ2-5	TRBD1	few	TGCAGTGCTAGTAGGCGCGACAGGGGGCGAGAGACCCAGTACTTC	CSASRRDRGRETQYF
TRBV6-2/TRBV6-3	TRBJ2-3	.	once	TGTGCCAGCAGTTACTCGGGCGGGCCCCCGGATACGCAGTATTTT	CASSYSGGPPDTQYF
TRBV7-8	TRBJ1-6	.	few	TGTGCCAGCAGCTTGGGGAGGGTTTGGGGCGAACCCAATTCACCCCTCCACTTT	CASSLGRVWGEPNSPLHF
TRBV30	TRBJ1-2	TRBD1	once	TGTGCCTGGGCGACAGGGTATGGCTACACCTTC	CAWATGYGYTF
TRBV12-3/TRBV12-4	TRBJ2-3	.	.	TGTGCCAGCACCGACTGGGTTTGGGATACGCAGTATTTT	CASTDWVWDTQYF
TRBV6-6	TRBJ2-7	.	.	TGTGCCAGCAGTTCAACAGGGGAGGCCTACTACGAGCAGTACTTC	CASSSTGEAYYEQYF
TRBV19	TRBJ2-7	.	.	TGTGCCAGTAGCGACCGGGCCGAGGGAGAGCAGTACTTC	CASSDRAEGEQYF
TRBV6-5	TRBJ2-5	TRBD2	.	TGTGCCAGCAGCCGGACTAGCGGGAGAGAGACCCAGTACTTC	CASSRTSGRETQYF